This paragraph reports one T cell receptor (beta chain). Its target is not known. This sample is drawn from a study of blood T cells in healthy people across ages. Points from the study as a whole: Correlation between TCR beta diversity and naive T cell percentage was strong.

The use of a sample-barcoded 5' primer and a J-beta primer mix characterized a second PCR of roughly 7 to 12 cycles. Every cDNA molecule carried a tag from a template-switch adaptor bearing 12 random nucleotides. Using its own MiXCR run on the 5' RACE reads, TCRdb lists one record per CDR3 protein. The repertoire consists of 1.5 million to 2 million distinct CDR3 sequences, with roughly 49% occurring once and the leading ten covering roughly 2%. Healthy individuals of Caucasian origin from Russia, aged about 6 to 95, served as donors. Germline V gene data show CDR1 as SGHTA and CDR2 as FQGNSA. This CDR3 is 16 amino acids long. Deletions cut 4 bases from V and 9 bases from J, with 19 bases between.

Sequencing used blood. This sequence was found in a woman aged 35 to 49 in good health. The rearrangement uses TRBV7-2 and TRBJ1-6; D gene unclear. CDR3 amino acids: CASSSTRPLRASPLHF. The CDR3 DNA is TGTGCCAGCAGCTCCACCAGGCCACTGCGGGCTTCACCCCTCCACTTT.